Ten or more counts support the clone carrying this T cell receptor beta chain. These data come from a study of CD8 T cells in ankylosing spondylitis. CDR3 length: 13 residues. The germline V and J ends were trimmed by 2 bases and 0 bases, with 4 bases remaining between them. Looked up from germline, CDR1 is ENHRY and CDR2 is SYGVKD. TCRdb processed the 5' RACE reads anew with MiXCR; each CDR3 protein has one entry. The profile shows 200,000 to 250,000 distinct CDR3 sequences, under 12% of them singletons. J is TRBJ2-5 and V is TRBV10-3; D remains unclear. This receptor was taken from a male donor with ankylosing spondylitis or in good health (not recorded which). The sample was blood, either unsorted or a sorted T cell fraction (not recorded which). DNA of the CDR3: TGTGCCATCAGTGAGCGGAACCAAGAGACCCAGTACTTC. Residues: CAISERNQETQYF.